This T cell receptor beta chain was captured in a study of cytomegalovirus exposure and HLA in healthy donors. CDR1 is SGHTS and CDR2 is YDEGEE in the germline V gene. This CDR3 contains 18 residues. The J segment lost 4 bases and the V segment lost 4 bases, leaving 14 bases of the junction unmatched. The PCR was carried out with 60 Vbeta primers and 13 Jbeta primers. Libraries were prepared by immunoSEQ multiplex PCR; TCRdb keeps only in-frame clonotypes and omits some of them. The sample has 100,000 to 150,000 clones; about 73% are singletons. The rearrangement uses TRBV5-8 and TRBJ2-2; 9 positions agree with TRBD2. Sequencing was done on a sample of PBMCs. The TCR sequence derives from a woman between 50 and 59 years old in good health and CMV-seropositive. The CDR3 loop reads CASSPGLAGIALTGELFF. The DNA for the CDR3 is TGTGCCAGCAGCCCGGGACTAGCTGGCATAGCTCTCACCGGGGAGCTGTTTTTT.